What follows are 13 T cell receptor beta chains derived from one specimen sequenced in a study of T cell changes during pregnancy in multiple sclerosis. This table comes from immunoSEQ multiplex PCR, and its TCRdb copy is limited to in-frame clones, with some not included. Among 65,000 to 80,000 clones listed, approximately 92% were seen once. The input for sequencing was peripheral blood, taken in the first trimester of pregnancy. The receptors shown here come from a female donor with multiple sclerosis, enrolled in a pregnancy study.

CDR3: CASSSHTGLGTEAFF. The DNA of the CDR3 is TGTGCCAGCAGCTCCCACACAGGGTTGGGCACTGAAGCTTTCTTT. The chain joins TRBV11-2 to TRBJ1-1, with a possible D match to TRBD1 (6 bases). This CDR3 spans 15 amino acids. V was clipped by 4 bases and J by 4 bases, with 16 bases between them. Germline V CDR1 and CDR2: SGHAT, FQNNGV.

CDR3: CASNTGGKVSYEQYF. The CDR3 region has the DNA TGTGCCAGCAACACAGGGGGGAAGGTCTCCTACGAGCAGTACTTC. J is TRBJ2-7 and V is TRBV28; 8 nucleotides line up with TRBD1. The CDR3 runs to 15 residues. CDR1 is MDHEN, CDR2 SYDVKM, per germline. J lost 0 bases, V lost 7 bases, and 8 bases had no gene match.

This clone was seen only once. This chain links TRBV5-5 with TRBJ1-1; tentative D call: TRBD1 (6 bases). The CDR3 runs to 14 residues. V lost 2 bases to trimming and J lost 3 bases, with 11 bases between them. Germline CDR1 SGHKS, CDR2 YYEKEE (reference sequence). CDR3 in DNA: TGTGCCAGCAGCTTTCAGGGGCACTACACTGAAGCTTTCTTT. This codes for CASSFQGHYTEAFF. Drawing the rest from reference TRBV5-5 and TRBJ1-1, the complete variable domain is DAGVTQSPTHLIKTRGQQVTLRCSPISGHKSVSWYQQVLGQGPQFIFQYYEKEERGRGNFPDRFSARQFPNYSSELNVNALLLGDSALYLCASSFQGHYTEAFFGQGTRLTVV.

The chain joins TRBV27 to TRBJ2-1; 7 positions match TRBD2. After removal of 2 bases from V and 4 bases from J, the junction contained 14 bases not matched to a gene. CDR3 size: 18 residues. Germline V gene sequence: CDR1 MNHEY, CDR2 SMNVEV (reference sequence). CDR3 nucleotides: TGTGCCAGCAGTTTAGACAGCGGGGTGGCCGGGCCGTACAATGAGCAGTTCTTC. This encodes CASSLDSGVAGPYNEQFF.

The rearrangement joins TRBV7-8 to TRBJ2-7; 7 bases line up with TRBD1. CDR1 is SGHVS, CDR2 FQNEAQ, per germline. Losses at the gene ends were 4 bases for V and 6 bases for J; bases not matched to a gene: 12. The CDR3 spans 15 residues. CDR3 sequence: CASSSWTGPTAEQYF. The CDR3 coding sequence is TGTGCCAGCAGCTCCTGGACAGGTCCTACCGCCGAGCAGTACTTC. Full variable domain (outside the CDR3, taken from reference TRBV7-8 and TRBJ2-7): GAGVSQSPRYKVAKRGQDVALRCDPISGHVSLFWYQQALGQGPEFLTYFQNEAQLDKSGLPSDRFFAERPEGSVSTLKIQRTQQEDSAVYLCASSSWTGPTAEQYFGPGTRLTVT.

The rearrangement links TRBV10-3 to TRBJ1-1, with a possible D match to TRBD1 (5 bases). Looked up from germline, CDR1 is ENHRY and CDR2 is SYGVKD. The V end lost 2 bases, the J end lost 8 bases, and 21 bases lay between the germline ends. There are 16 residues in the CDR3. The CDR3 loop is CAISEGLGTYVGEAFF. The CDR3 DNA reads as TGTGCCATCAGTGAGGGACTAGGGACGTATGTTGGGGAAGCTTTCTTT.

The J gene is TRBJ2-2, the V gene TRBV9; 9 bases match TRBD2. Trimming at V came to 2 bases and at J to 5 bases, leaving 4 bases not matched to a gene. This CDR3 has 15 residues. Per the germline V gene, CDR1 is SGDLS and CDR2 is YYNGEE. The CDR3 loop reads CASSVSGGWTGELFF. DNA for the CDR3: TGTGCCAGCAGCGTTAGCGGGGGTTGGACCGGGGAGCTGTTTTTT.

The V and J genes are TRBV13 and TRBJ2-5, with 8 bases aligning to TRBD2. Losses at the gene ends were 5 bases for V and 1 base for J; bases not matched to a gene: 9. CDR1 is PRHDT, CDR2 FYEKMQ, per germline (reference sequence). This CDR3 contains 16 residues. The CDR3 spells CASSPKGAGVQETQYF. DNA for the CDR3: TGTGCCAGCAGCCCCAAAGGAGCGGGGGTCCAAGAGACCCAGTACTTC.

For this clone: The junction does not match germline at one end; this may be a read error. The chain links TRBV29-1 to TRBJ2-7, with 9 bases aligning to TRBD1. The length of the CDR3 is 15 residues. The V gene's germline CDR1 is SQVTM and CDR2 ANQGSEA. The CDR3 sequence is CSVEIRGQGSDEQYF. In DNA, the CDR3 is TGCAGCGTTGAAATCCGGGGACAGGGCTCCGACGAGCAGTACTTC.

V gene TRBV4-3 combines with J gene TRBJ1-4, with 7 bases that match TRBD1. The CDR3 extends over 14 amino acids. V shed 5 bases, J shed 4 bases, and the junction held 4 bases outside the gene matches. Germline V gives CDR1 LGHNA, CDR2 YSLEER. In DNA, the CDR3 is TGCGCCAGCAGCGGGACAGTATTTAATGAAAAACTGTTTTTT. Amino acid sequence: CASSGTVFNEKLFF.

The chain carries TRBV18 and TRBJ1-1; tentative D call: TRBD1 (6 bases). This CDR3 comprises 14 residues. From germline, CDR1 is KGHSH and CDR2 LQKENI. Trimming removed 3 bases at V and 1 base at J, with 9 bases between. The CDR3 bases are TGTGCCAGCTCACCGATGGGGGCGAACACTGAAGCTTTCTTT. Translating gives CASSPMGANTEAFF.

The chain has TRBV5-5 and TRBJ1-2; 7 nucleotides agree with TRBD1. The ends lost 2 bases at V and 5 bases at J; junction bases unmatched: 3. This CDR3 contains 13 residues. Per the germline V gene, CDR1 is SGHKS and CDR2 is YYEKEE (reference sequence). Here the CDR3 DNA reads TGTGCCAGCAGCTTCGGACAGGTTTATGGCTACACCTTC. Protein product: CASSFGQVYGYTF.

The chain links TRBV6-1 to TRBJ2-6; 8 bases line up with TRBD2. The V segment lost 8 bases and the J segment 2 bases; nucleotides outside the gene matches: 5. CDR3 length equals 15 residues. Germline V gene data show CDR1 as MNHNS and CDR2 as SASEGT. The CDR3 sequence: CASLSGEAGANVLTF. The DNA for the CDR3 is TGTGCCAGCCTTAGCGGGGAGGCTGGGGCCAACGTCCTGACTTTC.